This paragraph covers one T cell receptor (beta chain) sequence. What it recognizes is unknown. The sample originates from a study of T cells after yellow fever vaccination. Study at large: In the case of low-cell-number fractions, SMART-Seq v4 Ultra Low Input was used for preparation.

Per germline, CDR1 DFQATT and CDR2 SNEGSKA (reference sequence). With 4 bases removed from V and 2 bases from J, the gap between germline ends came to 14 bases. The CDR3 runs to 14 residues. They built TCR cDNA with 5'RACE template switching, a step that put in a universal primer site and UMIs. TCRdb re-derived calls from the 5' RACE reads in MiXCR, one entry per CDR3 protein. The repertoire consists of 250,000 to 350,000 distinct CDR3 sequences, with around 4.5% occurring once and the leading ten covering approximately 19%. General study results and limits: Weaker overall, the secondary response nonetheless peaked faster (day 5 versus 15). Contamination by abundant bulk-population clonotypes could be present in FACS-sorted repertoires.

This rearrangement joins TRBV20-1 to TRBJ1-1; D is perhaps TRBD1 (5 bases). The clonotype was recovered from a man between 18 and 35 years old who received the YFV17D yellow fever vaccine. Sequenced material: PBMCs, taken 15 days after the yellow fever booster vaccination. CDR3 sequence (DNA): TGCAGTGCTAAATACCGGGACCTAAACACTGAAGCTTTCTTT. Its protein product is CSAKYRDLNTEAFF.